The next 18 T cell receptor beta chains were all read from a single sample in a study of blood T cells in healthy people across ages. A second PCR, run for 7 to 11 cycles, used a sample-barcoded 5' primer plus a J-beta primer mix. TCRdb recomputed calls from the 5' RACE reads with MiXCR, one row per CDR3 protein. This sample has 920,000 or so distinct CDR3 sequences, with 40% to 50% found just once. Sequencing input: blood. The receptor set was obtained from a woman aged 60-75 years in good health.

The chain recombines TRBV5-1 with TRBJ1-1, with D maybe TRBD1 (6 bases). The CDR3 sequence is 18 residues long. Trimming cost V 0 bases and J 0 bases, with 18 bases left between them. CDR1 is SGHRS, CDR2 YFSETQ, per germline. This CDR3 is CASSLGFGTNTMNTEAFF. The CDR3, as DNA: TGCGCCAGCAGCTTGGGTTTCGGGACAAATACTATGAACACTGAAGCTTTCTTT.

This clonotype has a handful of counts. This chain joins TRBV9 and TRBJ2-1; 15 bases map to TRBD2. With 0 bases clipped from V and 12 bases from J, the junction kept 7 bases outside the gene matches. This CDR3 is built from 16 residues. The germline V gene has CDR1 SGDLS and CDR2 YYNGEE. CDR3 DNA sequence: TGTGCCAGCAGCGTAGATTTGGGGACTAGCGGGAGGTCGCAGTTCTTC. Encoded protein: CASSVDLGTSGRSQFF.

The chain is built from TRBV12-3 or TRBV12-4 and TRBJ2-3, with TRBD2 matching over 13 bases. The CDR3 runs to 20 residues. Trimming at V came to 5 bases and at J to 1 base, leaving 15 bases not matched to a gene. The CDR3 nucleotides read TGTGCCAGCAGTCCCCCGTGGGGACTAGCGGGACCCCCTGGCACAGATACGCAGTATTTT. It specifies CASSPPWGLAGPPGTDTQYF.

J is TRBJ2-5 and V is TRBV5-4; D gene ambiguous. Germline CDR1 is SGHNT and CDR2 is YYREEE (reference sequence). The CDR3 totals 14 residues. V shed 0 bases and J shed 0 bases, with 6 bases lying between them. The CDR3 sequence: CASSLDPYQETQYF. CDR3 in DNA: TGTGCCAGCAGCTTGGATCCCTACCAAGAGACCCAGTACTTC.

The gene calls are TRBV5-1 and TRBJ2-1; the match to TRBD2 covers 8 bases. CDR3 length equals 16 residues. Germline CDR1 reads SGHRS; CDR2 reads YFSETQ. The V and J ends lost 2 bases and 2 bases, in that order; junction bases with no gene match: 6. The CDR3 is CASSLNTGGPYNEQFF. The CDR3 coding sequence is TGCGCCAGCAGCTTAAATACGGGAGGGCCCTACAATGAGCAGTTCTTC.

The chain links TRBV9 to TRBJ2-1; D is unclear. Germline CDR1 reads SGDLS; CDR2 reads YYNGEE. This CDR3 has 17 amino acids. Trimming shortened V by 0 bases and J by 5 bases, and 18 bases separated the two germline ends. CDR3 DNA sequence: TGTGCCAGCAGCGTAGGGGGTCTGGGTGTGCAGGACAATGAGCAGTTCTTC. This translates into CASSVGGLGVQDNEQFF.

This clonotype appeared once. The chain employs TRBV20-1 and TRBJ1-1; 12 nucleotides align to TRBD1. Per the germline V gene, CDR1 is DFQATT and CDR2 is SNEGSKA (reference sequence). The CDR3 is 15 amino acids. V lost 3 bases, J lost 5 bases, and 7 bases stayed unmatched. As DNA, the CDR3 is TGCAGTGCTAGCGGGACAGGGGGCGTTCAGACTGAAGCTTTCTTT. Amino acid sequence: CSASGTGGVQTEAFF.

In this sample, this clonotype turned up many times. The chain joins TRBV20-1 to TRBJ2-1; the D gene is possibly TRBD1 (6 bases). V lost 4 bases to trimming and J lost 5 bases, with 12 bases between them. This CDR3 has 13 amino acids. CDR1 and CDR2 from the germline V gene are DFQATT and SNEGSKA (reference sequence). The CDR3 loop reads CSAKDRRDNEQFF. DNA of the CDR3: TGCAGTGCTAAAGACAGGCGGGACAATGAGCAGTTCTTC.

The chain employs TRBV14 and TRBJ2-7; 10 bases are shared with TRBD2. The trim removed 3 bases at V and 4 bases at J, leaving 6 bases unmatched. CDR1 is SGHDN and CDR2 is FVKESK in the germline V gene. This CDR3 contains 15 residues. DNA of the CDR3: TGTGCCAGCAGCCAGGTAGCGGGAGGAAATTACGAGCAGTACTTC. As protein: CASSQVAGGNYEQYF.

DNA of the CDR3: TGTGCCAGCAGCCCCCGGAGGGGGAGGGTTAGCACAGATACGCAGTATTTT. Translating gives CASSPRRGRVSTDTQYF. The chain has TRBV3-1 and TRBJ2-3, with D possibly TRBD2 on 7 matching bases. CDR1 and CDR2 from the germline V gene are LGHDT and YNNKEL (reference sequence). This CDR3 spans 17 amino acids. V lost 4 bases, J lost 0 bases, and 17 bases lay in between.

The chain couples TRBV29-1 to TRBJ2-7; tentative D call: TRBD2 (7 bases). Trimming took off 7 bases at V and 7 bases at J, with 17 bases between the two ends. Germline V gene sequence: CDR1 SQVTM, CDR2 ANQGSEA. The CDR3 has 12 residues. The CDR3 region has the DNA TGCAGCGCCGGGGGGCCCTCCGGTGAGCAGTACTTC. Its protein product is CSAGGPSGEQYF.

The V call is TRBV14, the J call TRBJ2-1, with D possibly being TRBD2 (6 bases). Germline CDR1 is SGHDN and CDR2 is FVKESK. With 1 base removed from V and 12 bases from J, the gap between germline ends came to 13 bases. The CDR3 contains 13 residues. The CDR3 DNA reads TGTGCCAGCAGCCAAGTATTTGGAGGGGTGCAGTTCTTC. It codes for CASSQVFGGVQFF.

This clonotype was counted a few times. CDR3 sequence reads: CASSTDRSYEQYF. The CDR3 DNA reads as TGTGCCAGCAGCACCGACAGGTCCTACGAGCAGTACTTC. The chain joins TRBV2 to TRBJ2-7, with a weak D call TRBD1 (6 bases). CDR3 length: 13 residues. With 6 bases removed from V and 1 base from J, the gap between germline ends came to 10 bases. CDR1 and CDR2 (germline): SNHLY, FYNNEI.

This chain links TRBV7-9 with TRBJ2-3; 7 bases are shared with TRBD1. J lost 3 bases, V lost 5 bases, and 8 bases had no gene match. CDR3 length equals 15 residues. CDR1 is SEHNR, CDR2 FQNEAQ, per germline (reference sequence). CDR3 DNA sequence: TGTGCCAGCAGCCAAATGACAGGGCTTACAGATACGCAGTATTTT. This codes for CASSQMTGLTDTQYF.

This clonotype was recorded many times. The chain is built from TRBV29-1 and TRBJ2-3; no definite D call. The CDR3 contains 15 residues. With 2 bases removed from V and 4 bases from J, the gap between germline ends came to 16 bases. CDR1 SQVTM and CDR2 ANQGSEA come from the germline V gene. The CDR3 spells CSVELELSMADTQYF. The CDR3 coding sequence is TGCAGCGTTGAACTAGAATTATCGATGGCAGATACGCAGTATTTT.

The chain has TRBV27 and TRBJ2-1, with D possibly matching TRBD2 (6 bases). The CDR3 consists of 14 residues. V was cut by 5 bases and J by 7 bases, with 15 bases left in between. Germline values: CDR1 MNHEY, CDR2 SMNVEV (reference sequence). As DNA, the CDR3 is TGTGCCAGCAGTGCCCGTCCGGCGGGAAATGAGCAGTTCTTC. Its protein product is CASSARPAGNEQFF.

This clonotype was counted between two and nine times. This chain links TRBV6-5 with TRBJ2-7; D uncertain. This CDR3 contains 13 residues. V was shortened by 6 bases and J by 0 bases, with 9 bases between the two germline ends. CDR1 and CDR2 from the germline V gene are MNHEY and SVGAGI. The CDR3 sequence is CASRSISSYEQYF. CDR3 nucleotide sequence: TGTGCCAGCAGGTCGATAAGCTCCTACGAGCAGTACTTC.

The CDR3 coding sequence is TGCGCCAGCAGCAACATGGGACAGGGTGCAGAGACCCAGTACTTC. It encodes CASSNMGQGAETQYF. This rearrangement joins TRBV5-1 to TRBJ2-7; the match to TRBD1 covers 9 bases. TRBJ2-5 matches the DNA end more closely, so the J call is doubtful. The germline V gene has CDR1 SGHRS and CDR2 YFSETQ. This CDR3 has 15 residues.